These 11 T cell receptor beta chains share one sample of origin, sequenced in a study of radiation and T cells in renal cell carcinoma (dated by TCRdb to about 2020). The time point tag for this specimen amounts to: baseline pretreatment blood. Sample treatment or condition, as interpreted from the label and publication: 15 Gy SBRT to primary tumor, nephrectomy 4 weeks later. The library came from the immunoSEQ multiplex PCR assay. This is the immuneACCESS table as TCRdb keeps it, with only in-frame sequences that have V and J called. A part of the clones is gone; compared with another copy, unresolved V genes explain less than half, and the rest is unexplained. The sample yields roughly 100,000 clones; about 79% were counted once. The ten biggest clones cover less than 7% of the sample. The sequenced sample was blood, obtained from a patient whose treatment included radiotherapy and nephrectomy. These receptors were obtained from a man in his fifties or sixties with renal cell carcinoma.

V is TRBV18 and J is TRBJ1-1; 8 bases match TRBD1. CDR3 size: 17 residues. J was trimmed by 1 base and V by 0 bases; bases with no gene match: 7. Germline V CDR1 and CDR2: KGHSH, LQKENI. The CDR3 nucleotides read TGTGCCAGCTCACCACCGGGACAGGACTTCTGGAACACTGAAGCTTTCTTT. This codes for CASSPPGQDFWNTEAFF.

About this clone itself: A read error is likely here: a far larger clone is one base away. The same CDR3 also results from other DNA sequences found in this sample. The chain recombines TRBV5-4 with TRBJ1-2; 7 bases fit TRBD1. Germline V gene lookup returns CDR1 SGHNT and CDR2 YYREEE (reference sequence). V lost 4 bases, J lost 4 bases, and 7 bases stayed unmatched. This CDR3 spans 14 amino acids. This chain's CDR3 is CASSQGGSRYGYTF. CDR3 DNA: TGTGCCAGCAGCCAGGGGGGAAGTCGCTATGGCTACACCTTC.

V gene TRBV28 combines with J gene TRBJ1-2; D is possibly TRBD1 (5 bases). Per the germline V gene, CDR1 is MDHEN and CDR2 is SYDVKM. Trimming stripped 5 bases from V and 4 bases from J, with 11 bases between. This CDR3 is built from 13 residues. CDR3: CASSPRVFYGYTF. In DNA form, the CDR3 reads TGTGCCAGCAGTCCCAGGGTGTTCTATGGCTACACCTTC.

V and J are TRBV28 and TRBJ1-4; no reliable D call. This CDR3 has 14 amino acids. The V end lost 7 bases, the J end lost 8 bases, and 17 bases lay between the germline ends. The germline V gene encodes CDR1 MDHEN and CDR2 SYDVKM. In DNA, the CDR3 is TGTGCCAGCATGGTGGCAGGTGGGCGGGAAAAACTGTTTTTT. As protein: CASMVAGGREKLFF.

This clone was observed once. The chain combines TRBV27 with TRBJ2-1; D is uncertain. The CDR3 contains 14 residues. The V end lost 5 bases, the J end lost 7 bases, and 15 bases lay between the germline ends. Germline V gives CDR1 MNHEY, CDR2 SMNVEV (reference sequence). CDR3 sequence reads: CASSPPVWGNEQFF. CDR3 coding DNA: TGTGCCAGCAGTCCCCCCGTGTGGGGAAATGAGCAGTTCTTC.

This clone came up a few times. The chain couples TRBV2 to TRBJ2-7, with 10 positions matching TRBD2. Germline CDR1 reads SNHLY; CDR2 reads FYNNEI. Trimming removed 4 bases from V and 6 bases from J; junction bases left unmatched: 3. CDR3 size: 13 residues. This CDR3 reads CASSGASGSEQYF. CDR3 in DNA: TGTGCCAGCAGTGGTGCTAGCGGGAGCGAGCAGTACTTC.

V usage is TRBV10-3 and J usage is TRBJ2-3, with 7 bases matching TRBD1. Germline CDR1 is ENHRY and CDR2 is SYGVKD. J lost 2 bases, V lost 8 bases, and 7 bases had no gene match. The CDR3 spans 14 residues. Here the CDR3 reads CAIGMTGFTDTQYF. CDR3 sequence (DNA): TGTGCCATCGGGATGACAGGGTTCACAGATACGCAGTATTTT.

The chain carries TRBV6-1 and TRBJ2-7; 7 bases map to TRBD1. The germline V gene encodes CDR1 MNHNS and CDR2 SASEGT. V trimming: 7 bases; J trimming: 3 bases; junction bases outside the gene matches: 3. The CDR3 spans 12 residues. DNA for the CDR3: TGTGCCAGCAACAGACAGGGCTACGAGCAGTACTTC. It codes for CASNRQGYEQYF.

The chain employs TRBV2 and TRBJ2-1, with D possibly matching TRBD2 (6 bases). V was shortened by 8 bases and J by 0 bases, with 14 bases between the two germline ends. The CDR3 is made up of 15 amino acids. Germline V gene sequence: CDR1 SNHLY, CDR2 FYNNEI. This chain's CDR3 is CASSKRRGSYNEQFF. The CDR3 nucleotides are TGTGCCAGCTCGAAGCGGAGGGGCTCCTACAATGAGCAGTTCTTC.

The V call is TRBV5-1, the J call TRBJ2-7, with a weak D call TRBD2 (8 bases). Trimming stripped 0 bases from V and 3 bases from J, with 13 bases between. CDR1 SGHRS and CDR2 YFSETQ come from the germline V gene. CDR3 length: 15 amino acids. CDR3: CASSLEGAGGYEQYF. The CDR3 nucleotides are TGCGCCAGCAGCTTGGAGGGGGCGGGAGGCTACGAGCAGTACTTC.

This rearrangement joins TRBV18 to TRBJ1-6, with 9 bases that match TRBD1. This CDR3 is 14 amino acids long. Germline V gives CDR1 KGHSH, CDR2 LQKENI. V trimming: 5 bases; J trimming: 7 bases; junction bases outside the gene matches: 3. CDR3 DNA sequence: TGTGCCAGCTCAAGGGACAGGGTAAATTCACCCCTCCACTTT. Translating it yields CASSRDRVNSPLHF.